This T cell receptor beta chain was captured by sequencing in a study of blood T cells in healthy people across ages. Across the whole study: Template switching picked up about one barcoded beta molecule for each two T cells.

This clonotype has only a few counts. The CDR3 is made up of 14 amino acids. CDR1 is SGHRS, CDR2 YFSETQ, per germline. The V end lost 1 base, the J end lost 1 base, and 9 bases lay between the germline ends. Donors were systemically healthy Caucasian individuals from Russia aged about 6 to 95 years. Every participating donor contributed about 10 milliliters of peripheral blood through a draw. A sample-barcoded 5' primer and a J-beta primer mix were used in a second PCR of roughly 6 to 11 cycles. Every sample gave at least 2.5 million paired-end reads containing CDR3. TCRdb analysed the 5' RACE reads with MiXCR anew, one entry per CDR3 protein. Among about 1.8 million distinct CDR3 sequences listed, 49% were seen once.

What was sequenced was blood. V and J are TRBV5-1 and TRBJ2-7; D not resolved. The source of this sequence is a woman aged 40 to 50 in good health. The CDR3 reads CASSLSWLSYEQYF. The CDR3 nucleotides are TGCGCCAGCAGCTTGTCTTGGCTTTCCTACGAGCAGTACTTC.